A single T cell receptor (beta chain) is shown here with its context. Antigen specificity is unknown. The data are from a study of T cells expressing NK-cell markers. Study information: Repertoires of TCR beta were obtained from T cells sorted as CD3+CD56+NKG2C+, CD3+CD56+NKG2C- and CD3+CD56-NKG2C+. Seven sequenced donors out of eight were HCMV-seropositive, one seronegative. Notes on the study in general: The CD3+CD56-NKG2C+ fraction of several donors was likewise dominated by these clonotypes. Dominant NKG2C+ clonotypes in roughly six donors made up about 1.0-7.5% of CD8+ T cells.

CDR1 and CDR2 (germline): SGHTA, FQGNSA. The length of the CDR3 is 13 residues. TCRdb reprocessed the 5' RACE reads; each CDR3 protein has one entry and no DNA is given. Its table lists about 300,000 distinct CDR3 sequences. This clonotype originated in a woman aged 18-69 years in good health. The rearrangement joins TRBV7-2 to TRBJ1-3; TCRdb reports TRBD1, a call that lacks DNA to check it against. What was sequenced was blood T cells: a sorted CD56 or NKG2C T cell subset, CD4+ or CD8+ T cells, or bulk PBMC T cells (not recorded which). CDR3: CASSFDRGDTIYF.